These T cell receptor beta chains were read from a single sample in a study of blood T cell repertoires in COVID-19. Method: immunoSEQ multiplex PCR; TCRdb's copy keeps in-frame clones and lacks some. The data show under 30,000 clones, around 83% seen once. The specimen was peripheral blood. These TCRs come from a human donor in a cohort sampled during active COVID-19. Each CDR3 is given with its conserved first and last residue. The D gene is left open where the match is weak. The size entry is marked missing in some rows and otherwise reads once, few, many or a size class.

TRBD1	TRBJ1-1	.	TRBV7-2	TGTGCCAGCAGTTTTGGACAGGGGGGGAACACTGAAGCTTTCTTT	CASSFGQGGNTEAFF
TRBD1	TRBJ1-1	once	TRBV13	TGTGCCAGCAGCTCCGGGACAGTACCTCTAGCTGAAGCTTTCTTT	CASSSGTVPLAEAFF
TRBD1	TRBJ2-5	.	TRBV24-1	TGTGCCACCAGTGATGTCGGGACAGCCAAAGAGACCCAGTACTTC	CATSDVGTAKETQYF
TRBD1	TRBJ1-3	.	TRBV27	TGTGCCAGCAGTGCACAGGGGAGGGGAAACACCATATATTTT	CASSAQGRGNTIYF
.	TRBJ1-6	.	TRBV13	TGTGCCAGCAGATGGACAGCAAGGAGCTCCTATAATTCACCCCTCCACTTT	CASRWTARSSYNSPLHF
TRBD2	TRBJ2-7	.	TRBV6-1	TGTGCCAGCAGTGAACTAGCGGGGAGTCTAAGCTCCTACGAGCAGTACTTC	CASSELAGSLSSYEQYF
TRBD1	TRBJ2-1	.	TRBV10-3	TGTGCCATCAATTCGGGACAGGGGGCATTCAATGAGCAGTTCTTC	CAINSGQGAFNEQFF
TRBD2	TRBJ2-1	once	TRBV28	TGTGCCAGTCGACTAGCGGGTGGTGGAAGGAATGAGCAGTTCTTC	CASRLAGGGRNEQFF
TRBD2	TRBJ2-1	.	TRBV27	TGTGCCAGCAGTCCGCGGGGGAGCTCCTACAATGAGCAGTTCTTC	CASSPRGSSYNEQFF
.	TRBJ1-1	.	TRBV6-2/TRBV6-3	TGTGCCAGCAGTTACTGGCCTAACACTGAAGCTTTCTTT	CASSYWPNTEAFF
TRBD2	TRBJ2-3	.	TRBV6-5	TGTGCCAGCAGGTTAGACGGGAGGTTCAGAGATACGCAGTATTTT	CASRLDGRFRDTQYF
TRBD1	TRBJ1-2	.	TRBV10-3	TGTGCCATCTCGGGGGGGGACAGTCTACTTTTGGGATCAGCTAACTATGGCTACACCTTC	CAISGGDSLLLGSANYGYTF
TRBD2	TRBJ2-3	.	TRBV5-1	TGCGCCAGCAGCGACACTAGCGGGGGGGCTTGGAATACGCAGTATTTT	CASSDTSGGAWNTQYF
TRBD2	TRBJ2-7	.	TRBV6-5	TGTGCCAGCACCTCAGCGGGGGCCGAGTACTTC	CASTSAGAEYF
.	TRBJ2-2	.	TRBV6-5	TGTGCCAGCAGTTACAACGTTGGGGGGTTGTACGGGGAGCTGTTTTTT	CASSYNVGGLYGELFF
.	TRBJ2-1	once	TRBV19	TGTGCCAGTAGTATACCAGGGGCCAATGAGCAGTTCTTC	CASSIPGANEQFF
.	TRBJ1-1	.	TRBV28	TGTGCCAGCAAAGACGGGTCCCGTATCACTGAAGCTTTCTTT	CASKDGSRITEAFF
.	TRBJ1-2	.	TRBV7-2	TGTGCCAGCAGCTCCCCGGTTAGTAACTATGGCTACACCTTC	CASSSPVSNYGYTF
TRBD1	TRBJ1-1	.	TRBV19	TGTGCCAGTAGTCCCTTAGACAGGGCAGCAGATGCTGAAGCTTTCTTT	CASSPLDRAADAEAFF
TRBD1	TRBJ1-1	.	TRBV5-1	TGCGCCAGCAGTTCCGGACAGGGAGGAAAAACTGAAGCTTTCTTT	CASSSGQGGKTEAFF
.	TRBJ1-1	.	TRBV29-1	TGCAGCGTTGGAGGGATTTTAGGGAACACTGAAGCTTTCTTT	CSVGGILGNTEAFF
.	TRBJ2-4	.	TRBV28	TGTGCCAGCAGTGGACCGTTCGACAGGCCCATGGCCAAAAACATTCAGTACTTC	CASSGPFDRPMAKNIQYF
TRBD2	TRBJ2-1	.	TRBV7-3	TGTGCCAGCAGCTCCCCCATGCGGGAGGACGAGCAGTTCTTC	CASSSPMREDEQFF